This T cell receptor (beta chain) came from a study of shared clonotypes between healthy human individuals. This clone appeared a few times. The antigen remains undetermined. Replicate PCRs from sorted subsets contained approximately 200 ng DNA, which is some 30,000 T cell genomes. Measured with immunoSEQ multiplex PCR; TCRdb has only the in-frame clones, and not every one. Among some 700,000 clones listed, 80% to 95% were seen once. Study-level findings and limits: Rarefaction showed sorted-subset sequencing was incomplete despite large depth. Across subsets, estimated richness was generally greater for naive than for memory populations.

Germline lookup yields CDR1 MDHEN and CDR2 SYDVKM. Trimming took off 3 bases at V and 7 bases at J, with 9 bases between the two ends. This CDR3 has 12 residues. The sequence was collected from a man between 18 and 35 years old in good health. Some clones in this sample may be carry-over from other donors' samples. The J gene is TRBJ1-1, the V gene TRBV28, with D uncertain. Input material: memory CD8+ T cells from PBMCs. This sample's subset: CD45RO+ cells pooled with CCR7-negative TemRA cells. CDR3 nucleotides: TGTGCCAGCAGTTTGAGATACCGTGAAGCTTTCTTT. Translation gives CASSLRYREAFF.